This record concerns one T cell receptor (beta chain) sequence. This clone was picked up one time. The antigen it recognizes is unknown. Base qualities are not at hand, and no much larger clone is one base apart. The source of the sample is a study of T cell responses to AZD1222 COVID-19 vaccine (dated by TCRdb to the early 2020s). The study in broad terms: AZD1222 recipients whose second dose came at about 4 weeks and those whose second dose came at about 12 weeks were combined into one group, since spike-specific TCR depth and breadth did not differ between the two schedules. A total of more than 230 trial participants underwent TCR sequencing, of whom more than 200 had received two doses of AZD1222 and about 26 had received two doses of the MenACWY control vaccine. Enrollment into the trials was organized by age into subgroups of 18-55, 56-69 and 70-plus years, and those subgroups contained roughly 140, 27 and 60 TCR-sequenced participants, respectively. Results and caveats for the whole study, not just this receptor: Only five to seven AZD1222 recipients were SARS-CoV-2 seropositive at baseline, limiting conclusions about previously exposed vaccinees. Reportedly, close to half of the unique spike-specific TCRs recognized epitopes lying outside the regions that are mutated in the B.1.351 and B.1.1.7 variants. Spike-specific TCR breadth and depth rose significantly after two AZD1222 doses compared with day 0 and with MenACWY recipients. The vaccine-associated CD4 TCRs covered the entire spike protein, and the dominant responses fell in regions 160-218 and 743-854. Participants were mostly white British, with more females than males. The authors suggested clonal diversity may have been underestimated. The 56-69-year group was small, and its depth increase did not reach significance, likely because of low power. Because no day 14 peak-response samples were available, the repertoires could be characterized only after the peak T cell response.

The CDR3 regions of human TCRbeta chains were analyzed by immunosequencing. Concerning the study's data processing: TCRs in the repertoires were matched against a reference library of SARS-CoV-2-specific TCRs that had been generated with the MIRA antigen-specificity platform. Breadth was defined as the fraction of unique TCRs that were SARS-CoV-2-associated. Depth was defined as the fraction of total T cells that were SARS-CoV-2-associated. Using the MIRA data, each spike-specific TCR was assigned both to the spike region to which the TCR was reactive and to a CD4 or CD8 class. Log10-transformed breadth and depth values were compared by one-way ANOVA with Sidak's multiple comparisons tests. The table was pulled from immuneACCESS by TCRdb, which kept in-frame rearrangements only. Such tables lose some clones; where checked, under half of the loss comes from unresolved V genes, and the rest has no known cause. V, J and clone size reflect that table, while D and trimming were determined from the DNA. The sample profile shows some 140,000 clones; 90% of them were found once. The ten largest account for approximately 1.8% of the sample.

In the paper's terms, the time point label means: baseline before first vaccination. The vaccinee samples were drawn from two UK trials, COV001 and COV002, one of which was a single-blind randomized controlled phase 2/3 trial testing AZD1222 (ChAdOx1 nCoV-19) in healthy adults. Trial participant PBMC samples were collected at day 0 and day 28 after the second dose for TCRbeta chain sequencing. The receptor was isolated from an adult in good health. The sample consisted of peripheral blood, taken on day 0 of AZD1222 vaccination.

The DNA reads as follows: TGTGCCAGCCTGGACAGGGTCGGCACTGAAGCTTTCTTT. Translated, it reads CASLDRVGTEAFF. This chain is built from TRBV5-4 and TRBJ1-1, with TRBD1 matching 8 junction bases. Germline trimming: 7 bases from V, 4 bases from J; junction bases outside gene matches: 6. From cysteine to phenylalanine, the CDR3 is 13 amino acids long. Only CDR3 DNA remains: 39 bases, in frame from the first base. The germline V gene (reference sequence) supplies CDR1 SGHNT and CDR2 YYREEE.